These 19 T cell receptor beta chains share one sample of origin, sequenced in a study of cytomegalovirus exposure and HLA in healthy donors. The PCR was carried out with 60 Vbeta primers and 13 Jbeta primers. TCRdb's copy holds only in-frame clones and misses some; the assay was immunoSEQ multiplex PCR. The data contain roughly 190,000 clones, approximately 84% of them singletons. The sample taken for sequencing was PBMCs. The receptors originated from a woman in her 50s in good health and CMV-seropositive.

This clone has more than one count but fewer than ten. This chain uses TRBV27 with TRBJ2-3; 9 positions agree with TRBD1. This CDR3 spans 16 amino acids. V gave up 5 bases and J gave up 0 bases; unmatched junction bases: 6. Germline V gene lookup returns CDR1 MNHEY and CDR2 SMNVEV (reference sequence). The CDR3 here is CASSRSGTGSTDTQYF. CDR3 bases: TGTGCCAGCAGTCGATCCGGGACAGGGAGCACAGATACGCAGTATTTT.

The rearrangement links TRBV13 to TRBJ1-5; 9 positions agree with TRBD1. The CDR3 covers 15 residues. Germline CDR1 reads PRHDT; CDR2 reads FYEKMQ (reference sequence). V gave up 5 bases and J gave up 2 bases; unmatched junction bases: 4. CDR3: CASSARTGGNQPQHF. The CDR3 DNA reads TGTGCCAGCAGCGCAAGGACAGGGGGCAATCAGCCCCAGCATTTT. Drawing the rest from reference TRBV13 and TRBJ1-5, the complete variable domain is AAGVIQSPRHLIKEKRETATLKCYPIPRHDTVYWYQQGPGQDPQFLISFYEKMQSDKGSIPDRFSAQQFSDYHSELNMSSLELGDSALYFCASSARTGGNQPQHFGDGTRLSIL.

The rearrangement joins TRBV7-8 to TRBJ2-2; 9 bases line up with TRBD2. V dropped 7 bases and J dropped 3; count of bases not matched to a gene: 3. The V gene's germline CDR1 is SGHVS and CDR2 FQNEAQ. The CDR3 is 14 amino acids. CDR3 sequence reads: CASMGGGDTGELFF. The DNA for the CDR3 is TGTGCCAGCATGGGCGGGGGGGACACCGGGGAGCTGTTTTTT.

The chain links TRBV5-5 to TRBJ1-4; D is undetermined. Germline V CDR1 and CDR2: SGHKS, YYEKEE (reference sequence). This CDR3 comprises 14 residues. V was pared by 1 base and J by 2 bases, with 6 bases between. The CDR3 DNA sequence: TGTGCCAGCAGCTTGCGAGATACTAATGAAAAACTGTTTTTT. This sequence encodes CASSLRDTNEKLFF.

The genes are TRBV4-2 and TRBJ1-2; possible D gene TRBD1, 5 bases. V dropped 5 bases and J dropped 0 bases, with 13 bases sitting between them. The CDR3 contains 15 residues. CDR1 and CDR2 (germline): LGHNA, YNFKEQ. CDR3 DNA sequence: TGTGCCAGCAGCTTGCGGGGCAGCCCTAACTATGGCTACACCTTC. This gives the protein CASSLRGSPNYGYTF.

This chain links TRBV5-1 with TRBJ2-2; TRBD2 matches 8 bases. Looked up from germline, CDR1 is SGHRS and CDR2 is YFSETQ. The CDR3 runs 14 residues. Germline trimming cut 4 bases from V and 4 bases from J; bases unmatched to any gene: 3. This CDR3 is CASSRGGTTGELFF. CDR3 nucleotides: TGCGCCAGCAGCCGCGGGGGGACCACCGGGGAGCTGTTTTTT.

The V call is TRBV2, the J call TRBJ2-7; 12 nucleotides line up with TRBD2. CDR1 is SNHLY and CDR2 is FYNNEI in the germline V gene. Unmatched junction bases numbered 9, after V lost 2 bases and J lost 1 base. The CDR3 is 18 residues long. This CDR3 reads CASSEWSLAGGSSYEQYF. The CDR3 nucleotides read TGTGCCAGCAGTGAATGGTCACTAGCGGGGGGCTCGTCCTACGAGCAGTACTTC.

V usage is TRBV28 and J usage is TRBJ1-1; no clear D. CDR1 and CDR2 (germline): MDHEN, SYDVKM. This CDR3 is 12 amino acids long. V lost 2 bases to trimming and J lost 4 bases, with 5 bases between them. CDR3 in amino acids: CASSLRSTEAFF. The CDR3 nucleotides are TGTGCCAGCAGTTTAAGGAGCACTGAAGCTTTCTTT.

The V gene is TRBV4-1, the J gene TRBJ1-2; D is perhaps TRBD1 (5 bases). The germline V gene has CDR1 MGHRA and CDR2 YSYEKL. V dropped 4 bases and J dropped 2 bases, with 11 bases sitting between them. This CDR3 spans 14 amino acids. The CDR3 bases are TGCGCCAGCAGCCTACTTTGGACAAACTATGGCTACACCTTC. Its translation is CASSLLWTNYGYTF.

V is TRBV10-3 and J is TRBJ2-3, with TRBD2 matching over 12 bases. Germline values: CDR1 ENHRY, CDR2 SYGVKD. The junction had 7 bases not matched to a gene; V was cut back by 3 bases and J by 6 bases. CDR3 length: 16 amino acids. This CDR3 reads CAISDASGGAEDTQYF. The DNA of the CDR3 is TGTGCCATCAGTGACGCTAGCGGGGGGGCCGAGGATACGCAGTATTTT.

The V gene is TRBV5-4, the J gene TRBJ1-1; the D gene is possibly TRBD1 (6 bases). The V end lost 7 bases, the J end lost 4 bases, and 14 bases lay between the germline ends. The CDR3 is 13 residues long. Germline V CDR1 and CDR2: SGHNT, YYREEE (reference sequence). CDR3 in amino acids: CASSERGATEAFF. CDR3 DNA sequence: TGTGCCAGCTCGGAACGGGGGGCCACTGAAGCTTTCTTT.

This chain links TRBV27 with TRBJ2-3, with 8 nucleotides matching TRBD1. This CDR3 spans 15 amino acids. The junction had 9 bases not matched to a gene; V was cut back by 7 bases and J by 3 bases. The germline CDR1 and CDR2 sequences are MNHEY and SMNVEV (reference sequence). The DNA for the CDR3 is TGTGCCAGCACTTGGGACACAGGGGGAACAGATACGCAGTATTTT. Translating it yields CASTWDTGGTDTQYF.

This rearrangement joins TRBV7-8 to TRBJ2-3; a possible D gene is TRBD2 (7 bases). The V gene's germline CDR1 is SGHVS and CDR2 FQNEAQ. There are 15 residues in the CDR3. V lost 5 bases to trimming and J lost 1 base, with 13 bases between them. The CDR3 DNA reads TGTGCCAGCAGCCGTGGGGGGGCAGGCACAGATACGCAGTATTTT. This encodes CASSRGGAGTDTQYF.

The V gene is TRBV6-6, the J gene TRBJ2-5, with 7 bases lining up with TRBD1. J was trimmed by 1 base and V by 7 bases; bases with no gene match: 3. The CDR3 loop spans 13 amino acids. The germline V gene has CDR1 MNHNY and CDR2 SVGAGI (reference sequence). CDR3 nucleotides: TGTGCCAGCACGGGACAGCCCCAAGAGACCCAGTACTTC. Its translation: CASTGQPQETQYF.

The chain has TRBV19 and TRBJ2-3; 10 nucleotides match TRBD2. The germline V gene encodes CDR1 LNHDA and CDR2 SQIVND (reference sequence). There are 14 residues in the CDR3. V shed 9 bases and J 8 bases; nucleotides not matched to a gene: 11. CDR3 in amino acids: CASRPSGGGRTQYF. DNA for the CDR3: TGTGCCAGCCGACCTAGCGGGGGAGGACGTACGCAGTATTTT.

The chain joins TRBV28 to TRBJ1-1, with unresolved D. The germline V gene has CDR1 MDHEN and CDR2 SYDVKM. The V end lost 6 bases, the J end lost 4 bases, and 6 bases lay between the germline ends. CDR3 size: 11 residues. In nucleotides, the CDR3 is TGTGCCAGCAGCCCCTCCACTGAAGCTTTCTTT. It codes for CASSPSTEAFF.

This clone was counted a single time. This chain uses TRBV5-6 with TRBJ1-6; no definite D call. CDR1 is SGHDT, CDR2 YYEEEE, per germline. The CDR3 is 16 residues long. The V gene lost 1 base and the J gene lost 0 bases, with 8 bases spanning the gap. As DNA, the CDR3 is TGTGCCAGCAGCTTGAACCCGGGCTCCTATAATTCACCCCTCCACTTT. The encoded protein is CASSLNPGSYNSPLHF.

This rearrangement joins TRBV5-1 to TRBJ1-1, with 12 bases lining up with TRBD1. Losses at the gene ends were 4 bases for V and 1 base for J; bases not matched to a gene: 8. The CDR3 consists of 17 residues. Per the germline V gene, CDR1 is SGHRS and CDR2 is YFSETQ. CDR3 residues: CASSMGTGGFGNTEAFF. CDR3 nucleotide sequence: TGCGCCAGCAGCATGGGGACAGGGGGCTTTGGGAACACTGAAGCTTTCTTT. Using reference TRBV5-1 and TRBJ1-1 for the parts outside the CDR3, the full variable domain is KAGVTQTPRYLIKTRGQQVTLSCSPISGHRSVSWYQQTPGQGLQFLFEYFSETQRNKGNFPGRFSGRQFSNSRSEMNVSTLELGDSALYLCASSMGTGGFGNTEAFFGQGTRLTVV.

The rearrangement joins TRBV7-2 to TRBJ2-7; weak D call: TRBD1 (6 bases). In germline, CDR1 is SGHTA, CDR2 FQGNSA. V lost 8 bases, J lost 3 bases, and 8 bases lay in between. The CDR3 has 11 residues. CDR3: CASQGHYEQYF. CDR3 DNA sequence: TGTGCCAGCCAGGGACACTACGAGCAGTACTTC.